Following are 18 T cell receptor beta chains from one sample sequenced in a study of identical twins. One entry per CDR3 protein results from TCRdb running MiXCR on the 5' RACE reads. The repertoire holds about 530,000 distinct CDR3 sequences, under 25% seen once, with approximately 0.49% in the top ten. This same sample was also part of a study on yellow fever vaccine responses in identical twins.

The sequencing input was CD4+ T cells sorted from blood. These receptor sequences come from a young woman in good health.

The chain recombines TRBV27 with TRBJ2-5; 16 bases line up with TRBD2. V dropped 6 bases and J dropped 4; count of bases not matched to a gene: 5. The CDR3 runs to 16 residues. Germline CDR1 reads MNHEY; CDR2 reads SMNVEV (reference sequence). CDR3 amino acids: CASRPGLAGGTETQYF. CDR3 in DNA: TGTGCCAGCAGGCCGGGACTAGCGGGAGGGACAGAGACCCAGTACTTC.

The chain carries TRBV10-2 and TRBJ1-4; TRBD1 matches at 7 bases. Trimming removed 6 bases from V and 3 bases from J; junction bases left unmatched: 4. In germline, CDR1 is WSHSY, CDR2 SAAADI. The CDR3 runs to 14 residues. The CDR3 protein is CASRGDRPNEKLFF. In DNA, the CDR3 is TGCGCCAGCAGGGGGGACAGACCTAATGAAAAACTGTTTTTT.

V gene TRBV5-1 combines with J gene TRBJ2-5; possibly TRBD1 for D (6 bases). CDR3 length: 16 residues. V shed 5 bases and J shed 0 bases, with 17 bases lying between them. Germline values: CDR1 SGHRS, CDR2 YFSETQ. This CDR3 reads CASRILPTGHQETQYF. For the CDR3, the DNA is TGCGCCAGCAGAATACTGCCAACAGGGCACCAAGAGACCCAGTACTTC.

This clonotype was seen a few times. The V call is TRBV24-1, the J call TRBJ2-7; D not certain. Germline CDR1 is KGHDR and CDR2 is SFDVKD. This CDR3 contains 13 residues. Trimming cost V 2 bases and J 4 bases, with 8 bases left between them. The CDR3 spells CATSDSPWYEQYF. The CDR3 DNA follows: TGTGCCACCAGTGATTCCCCGTGGTACGAGCAGTACTTC.

J is TRBJ2-7 and V is TRBV6-2 or TRBV6-3; 8 bases align to TRBD2. Germline CDR1 and CDR2: MNHEY and SVGEGT. Trimming at V came to 7 bases and at J to 5 bases, leaving 10 bases not matched to a gene. This CDR3 spans 14 amino acids. CDR3: CASISRGGRNEQYF. In DNA, the CDR3 is TGTGCCAGCATATCCCGGGGCGGGAGGAACGAGCAGTACTTC.

This chain uses TRBV2 with TRBJ2-5; D is perhaps TRBD2 (6 bases). Germline V lookup: CDR1 SNHLY, CDR2 FYNNEI. The CDR3 covers 13 residues. V shed 6 bases and J shed 5 bases, with 13 bases lying between them. CDR3 nucleotide sequence: TGTGCCAGCAGGAGGACTATTACTGAGACCCAGTACTTC. Translation gives CASRRTITETQYF.

This clonotype occurred a few times. For the CDR3, the DNA is TGTGCCACCAGCAGAGATTTCATCGCGAACACCGGGGAGCTGTTTTTT. Amino acids: CATSRDFIANTGELFF. The chain uses TRBV15 and TRBJ2-2; no clear D gene. This CDR3 region has 16 residues. Germline values: CDR1 LNHNV, CDR2 YYDKDF (reference sequence). V lost 0 bases to trimming and J lost 0 bases, with 8 bases between them.

V and J are TRBV4-2 and TRBJ2-1; D call uncertain. V was pared by 0 bases and J by 4 bases, with 10 bases between. From germline, CDR1 is LGHNA and CDR2 YNFKEQ. This CDR3 has 15 amino acids. The CDR3 loop is CASSQDRVSYNEQFF. The CDR3 DNA sequence: TGTGCCAGCAGCCAAGATCGAGTTAGTTACAATGAGCAGTTCTTC.

The genes are TRBV25-1 and TRBJ2-2; D is possibly TRBD1 (5 bases). Trimming took 5 bases from V and 6 from J, leaving 22 bases between them. Per the germline V gene, CDR1 is MGHDK and CDR2 is SYGVNS. CDR3 length equals 17 residues. CDR3 DNA: TGTGCCAGCAGTTTCAGGGCTCTGAATTCTGGGGCCGGGGAGCTGTTTTTT. Its translation is CASSFRALNSGAGELFF.

In DNA, the CDR3 is TGTGCCAGCACCGCAGACAGTTCCTACAATGAGCAGTTCTTC. Translating gives CASTADSSYNEQFF. The chain combines TRBV28 with TRBJ2-1, with D perhaps matching TRBD1 (5 bases). Germline V CDR1 and CDR2: MDHEN, SYDVKM. This CDR3 spans 14 amino acids. V shed 7 bases and J shed 1 base, with 11 bases lying between them.

This sequence joins TRBV6-5 and TRBJ1-2; D perhaps matches TRBD1 (5 bases). The CDR3 covers 14 residues. Germline CDR1 is MNHEY and CDR2 is SVGAGI. V lost 2 bases and J 4 bases, leaving 11 bases between the germline ends. CDR3 protein: CASSYGTGGYGYTF. The CDR3 bases are TGTGCCAGCAGTTACGGAACGGGGGGCTATGGCTACACCTTC.

The rearrangement links TRBV28 to TRBJ2-1; 7 nucleotides match TRBD2. The CDR3 sequence is 15 residues long. Per germline, CDR1 MDHEN and CDR2 SYDVKM. V lost 6 bases to trimming and J lost 1 base; unmatched junction nucleotides: 6. CDR3 region: CASRPRLASYNEQFF. The CDR3 region has the DNA TGTGCCAGCAGACCGCGACTAGCATCCTACAATGAGCAGTTCTTC. Combining the CDR3 with reference TRBV28 and TRBJ2-1 gives the whole variable domain DVKVTQSSRYLVKRTGEKVFLECVQDMDHENMFWYRQDPGLGLRLIYFSYDVKMKEKGDIPEGYSVSREKKERFSLILESASTNQTSMYLCASRPRLASYNEQFFGPGTRLTVL.

In its sample, this clonotype was seen many times. This chain connects TRBV4-2 to TRBJ2-5; 11 nucleotides align to TRBD2. The germline V gene has CDR1 LGHNA and CDR2 YNFKEQ. The CDR3 consists of 16 residues. With 4 bases clipped from V and 2 bases from J, the junction kept 6 bases outside the gene matches. Here the CDR3 reads CASSPGTSGGQETQYF. The CDR3 bases are TGTGCCAGCAGCCCGGGGACTAGCGGTGGACAAGAGACCCAGTACTTC.

The chain has TRBV20-1 and TRBJ2-2, with a possible D match to TRBD2 (6 bases). CDR1 and CDR2 (germline): DFQATT, SNEGSKA (reference sequence). The CDR3 consists of 15 residues. V lost 3 bases, J lost 3 bases, and 14 bases lay in between. The CDR3: CSASGASGYTGELFF. The DNA for the CDR3 is TGCAGTGCTAGTGGGGCCAGCGGGTACACCGGGGAGCTGTTTTTT.

V usage is TRBV10-3 and J usage is TRBJ2-3; D tentatively reads TRBD1 or TRBD2 (5 bases each). The CDR3 has 15 residues. Germline CDR1 and CDR2: ENHRY and SYGVKD. V shed 3 bases and J shed 2 bases, with 12 bases lying between them. Here the CDR3 DNA reads TGTGCCATCAGTGAACAGGCGGGTTACACAGATACGCAGTATTTT. Its protein is CAISEQAGYTDTQYF.

The chain has TRBV12-3 or TRBV12-4 and TRBJ1-1; no firm D call. The length of the CDR3 is 12 residues. V lost 3 bases and J 1 base, leaving 3 bases between the germline ends. For the CDR3, the DNA is TGTGCCAGCAGTTTTCGGAACACTGAAGCTTTCTTT. It codes for CASSFRNTEAFF.

The J gene is TRBJ2-7, the V gene TRBV29-1; the match to TRBD2 covers 8 bases. Germline V lookup: CDR1 SQVTM, CDR2 ANQGSEA. V was pared by 4 bases and J by 2 bases, with 4 bases of the junction left unmatched. The length of the CDR3 is 13 residues. DNA of the CDR3: TGCAGCGTTGGTCCGGGAGGGCCCTACGAGCAGTACTTC. This codes for CSVGPGGPYEQYF.

The chain recombines TRBV12-3 or TRBV12-4 with TRBJ2-7; perhaps TRBD2 as D (7 bases). V shed 6 bases and J shed 8 bases, with 14 bases lying between them. The length of the CDR3 is 12 residues. The CDR3: CASSWSGGKQYF. In nucleotides, the CDR3 is TGTGCCAGCAGCTGGTCGGGGGGCAAGCAGTACTTC.